The following is a T cell receptor beta chain sequence with its context. Antigen: not known. The data originate from a study of cytomegalovirus exposure and HLA in healthy donors. Study results and caveats: Testing in vitro showed three CMV-associated chains specific for CMV antigens.

Though nominally healthy at sampling, donors likely had unrecorded immune exposures. The CDR3 has 14 amino acids. Trimming pared 2 bases from V and 1 base from J, leaving 5 bases between. Germline V gives CDR1 SGHTA, CDR2 FQGNSA. The study ran its PCR with 60 Vbeta and 13 Jbeta primers. Sequencing was performed with immunoSEQ multiplex PCR; in TCRdb, only in-frame clones are kept and a portion is missing. This table has 150,000 to 200,000 clones, roughly 80% appearing once. The TCR was taken from a woman between 18 and 30 years old in good health and CMV-seronegative. The chain has TRBV7-2 and TRBJ2-2; D not certain. Sequencing was performed on PBMCs. Here the CDR3 DNA reads TGTGCCAGCAGCTTAATCCGGAACACCGGGGAGCTGTTTTTT. This sequence encodes CASSLIRNTGELFF.